This entry describes one TCR beta chain. Its matching antigen is unknown. This CDR3 is built from 18 residues. V lost 3 bases and J lost 4; bases outside the gene matches: 8. Germline CDR1 is MGHRA and CDR2 is YSYEKL. These data originate in a study of cytomegalovirus exposure and HLA in healthy donors. General study results and limits: In a later analysis, specific HLA alleles were associated with around 17,000 TCR beta sequences at a 0.05 false discovery rate. Published work reported that the classifier diagnosed cytomegalovirus status with high specificity and sensitivity. A link between a missense DCLRE1C variant and TCR beta V- and J-gene trimming emerged from a later analysis.

The study ran its PCR with 60 Vbeta and 13 Jbeta primers. Clones were sequenced by immunoSEQ multiplex PCR, and TCRdb holds only the in-frame ones, with some missing. The sample shows about 150,000 clones, around three quarters of them seen only once. The receptor was isolated from a man aged 40-55 years in good health and CMV-seronegative. The sequenced material came from PBMCs. V is TRBV4-1 and J is TRBJ2-1; 14 nucleotides align to TRBD2. DNA for the CDR3: TGCGCCAGCAGCCAGGGACTAGCGGGAGATTCCCCTTACAATGAGCAGTTCTTC. Its translation is CASSQGLAGDSPYNEQFF.